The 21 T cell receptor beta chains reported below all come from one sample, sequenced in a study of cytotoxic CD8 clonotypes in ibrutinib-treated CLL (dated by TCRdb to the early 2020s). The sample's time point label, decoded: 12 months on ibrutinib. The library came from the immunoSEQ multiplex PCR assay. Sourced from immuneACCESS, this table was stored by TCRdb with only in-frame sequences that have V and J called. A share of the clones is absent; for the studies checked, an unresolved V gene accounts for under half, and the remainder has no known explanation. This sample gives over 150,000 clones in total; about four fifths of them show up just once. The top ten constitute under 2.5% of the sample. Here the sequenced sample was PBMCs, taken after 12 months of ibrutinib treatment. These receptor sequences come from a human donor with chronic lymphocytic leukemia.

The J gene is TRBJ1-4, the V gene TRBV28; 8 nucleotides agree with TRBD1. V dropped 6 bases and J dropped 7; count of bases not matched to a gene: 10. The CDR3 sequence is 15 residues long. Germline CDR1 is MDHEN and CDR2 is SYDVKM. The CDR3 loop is CASSKTGGFGEKLFF. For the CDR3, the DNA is TGTGCCAGCAGCAAAACAGGGGGTTTTGGTGAAAAACTGTTTTTT.

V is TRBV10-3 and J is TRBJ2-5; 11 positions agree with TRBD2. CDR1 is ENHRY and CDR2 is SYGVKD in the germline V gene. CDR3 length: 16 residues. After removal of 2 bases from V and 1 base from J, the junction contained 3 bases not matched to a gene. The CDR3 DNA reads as TGTGCCATCAGTGAGGCTCTAGCGGGGGGCCAAGAGACCCAGTACTTC. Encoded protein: CAISEALAGGQETQYF.

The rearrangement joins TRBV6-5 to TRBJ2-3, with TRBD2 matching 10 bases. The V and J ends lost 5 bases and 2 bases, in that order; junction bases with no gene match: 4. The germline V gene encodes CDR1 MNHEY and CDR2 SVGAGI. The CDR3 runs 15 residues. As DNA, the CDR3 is TGTGCCAGCAGTCATAGCGGGGGGACCACAGATACGCAGTATTTT. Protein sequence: CASSHSGGTTDTQYF.

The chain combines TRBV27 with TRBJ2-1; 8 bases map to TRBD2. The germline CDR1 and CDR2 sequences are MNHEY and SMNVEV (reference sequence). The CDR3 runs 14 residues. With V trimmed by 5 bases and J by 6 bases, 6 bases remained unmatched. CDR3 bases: TGTGCCAGCAGTCCTCCGGGGGGGAGCAATGAGCAGTTCTTC. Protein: CASSPPGGSNEQFF.

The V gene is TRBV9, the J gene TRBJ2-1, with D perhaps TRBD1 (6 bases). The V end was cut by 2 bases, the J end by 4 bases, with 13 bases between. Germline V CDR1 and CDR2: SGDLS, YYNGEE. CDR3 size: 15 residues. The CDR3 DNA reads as TGTGCCAGCAGCGTTGAACAGGGACCTTACAATGAGCAGTTCTTC. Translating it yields CASSVEQGPYNEQFF.

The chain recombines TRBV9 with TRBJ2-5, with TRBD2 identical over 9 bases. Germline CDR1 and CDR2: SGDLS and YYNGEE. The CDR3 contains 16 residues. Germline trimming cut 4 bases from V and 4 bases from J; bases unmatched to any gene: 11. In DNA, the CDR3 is TGTGCCAGCAGCCCCCCGGCTAGCGGGATCCCAGAGACCCAGTACTTC. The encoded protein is CASSPPASGIPETQYF. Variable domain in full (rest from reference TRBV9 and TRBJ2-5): DSGVTQTPKHLITATGQRVTLRCSPRSGDLSVYWYQQSLDQGLQFLIQYYNGEERAKGNILERFSAQQFPDLHSELNLSSLELGDSALYFCASSPPASGIPETQYFGPGTRLLVL.

The CDR3 coding sequence is TGCGCCAGATCGACCGGGACAGGGACGAGCTATGGCTACACCTTC. Translation gives CARSTGTGTSYGYTF. This chain links TRBV10-1 with TRBJ1-2; 9 nucleotides match TRBD1. CDR1 WNHNN and CDR2 SYGVQD come from the germline V gene (reference sequence). This CDR3 contains 15 residues. Germline trimming cut 9 bases from V and 4 bases from J; bases unmatched to any gene: 12.

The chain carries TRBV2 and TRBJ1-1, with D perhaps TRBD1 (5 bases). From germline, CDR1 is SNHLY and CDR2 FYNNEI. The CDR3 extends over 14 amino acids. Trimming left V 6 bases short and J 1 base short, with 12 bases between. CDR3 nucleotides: TGTGCCAGCAGGGTGGGACCTACGAACACTGAAGCTTTCTTT. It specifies CASRVGPTNTEAFF.

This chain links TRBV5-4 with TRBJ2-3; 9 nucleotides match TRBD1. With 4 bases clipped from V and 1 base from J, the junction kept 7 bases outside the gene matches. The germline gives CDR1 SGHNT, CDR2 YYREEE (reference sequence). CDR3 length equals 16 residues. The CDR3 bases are TGTGCCAGCAGCGTCGGACAGGGGACCCGCACAGATACGCAGTATTTT. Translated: CASSVGQGTRTDTQYF. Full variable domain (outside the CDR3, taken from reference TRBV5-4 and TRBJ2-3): ETGVTQSPTHLIKTRGQQVTLRCSSQSGHNTVSWYQQALGQGPQFIFQYYREEENGRGNFPPRFSGLQFPNYSSELNVNALELDDSALYLCASSVGQGTRTDTQYFGPGTRLTVL.

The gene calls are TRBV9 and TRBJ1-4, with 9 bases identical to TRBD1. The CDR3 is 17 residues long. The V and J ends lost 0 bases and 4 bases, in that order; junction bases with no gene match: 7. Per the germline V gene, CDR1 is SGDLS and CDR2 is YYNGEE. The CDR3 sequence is CASSVGPGQGVNEKLFF. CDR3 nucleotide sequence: TGTGCCAGCAGCGTAGGCCCGGGACAGGGTGTTAATGAAAAACTGTTTTTT.

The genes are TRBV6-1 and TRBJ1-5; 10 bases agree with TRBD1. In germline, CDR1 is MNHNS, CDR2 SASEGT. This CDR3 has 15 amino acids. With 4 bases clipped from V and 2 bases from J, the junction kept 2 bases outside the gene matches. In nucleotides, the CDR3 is TGTGCCAGCAGTGTAGGGACAGGGGGCAATCAGCCCCAGCATTTT. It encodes CASSVGTGGNQPQHF.

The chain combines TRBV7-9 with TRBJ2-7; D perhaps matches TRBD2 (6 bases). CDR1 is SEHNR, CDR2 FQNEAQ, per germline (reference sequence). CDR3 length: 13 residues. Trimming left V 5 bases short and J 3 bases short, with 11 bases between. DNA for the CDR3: TGTGCCAGCAGCGTGGGACTCCTCTACGAGCAGTACTTC. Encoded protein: CASSVGLLYEQYF.

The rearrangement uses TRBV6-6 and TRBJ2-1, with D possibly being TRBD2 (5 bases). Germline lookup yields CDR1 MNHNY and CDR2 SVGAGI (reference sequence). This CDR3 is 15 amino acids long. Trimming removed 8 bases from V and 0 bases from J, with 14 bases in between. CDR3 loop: CASVMDSNSYNEQFF. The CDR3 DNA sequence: TGTGCCAGCGTTATGGACTCCAACTCCTACAATGAGCAGTTCTTC.

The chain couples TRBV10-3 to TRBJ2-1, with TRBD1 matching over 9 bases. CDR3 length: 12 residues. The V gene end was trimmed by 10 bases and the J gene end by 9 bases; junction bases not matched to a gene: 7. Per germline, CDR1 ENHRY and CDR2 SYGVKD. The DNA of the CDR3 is TGTGCCACCTCTACAGGGGGCGGTGAGCAGTTCTTC. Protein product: CATSTGGGEQFF.

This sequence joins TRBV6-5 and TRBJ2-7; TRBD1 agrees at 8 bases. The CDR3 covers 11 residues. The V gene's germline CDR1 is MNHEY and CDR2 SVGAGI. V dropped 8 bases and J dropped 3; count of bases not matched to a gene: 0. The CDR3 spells CASGQGYEQYF. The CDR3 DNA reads TGTGCCAGCGGACAGGGCTACGAGCAGTACTTC.

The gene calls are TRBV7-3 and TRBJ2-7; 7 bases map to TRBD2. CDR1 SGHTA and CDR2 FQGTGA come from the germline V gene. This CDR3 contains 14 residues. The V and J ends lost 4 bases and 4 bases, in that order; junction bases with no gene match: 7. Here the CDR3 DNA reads TGTGCCAGCAGCTCGGGGGGATCGGCTTACGAGCAGTACTTC. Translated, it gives CASSSGGSAYEQYF.

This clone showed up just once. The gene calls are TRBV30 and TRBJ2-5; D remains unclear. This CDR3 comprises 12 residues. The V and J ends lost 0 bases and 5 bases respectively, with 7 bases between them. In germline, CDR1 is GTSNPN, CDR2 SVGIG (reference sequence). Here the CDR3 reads CAWSVAIETQYF. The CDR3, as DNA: TGTGCCTGGAGTGTGGCGATTGAGACCCAGTACTTC.

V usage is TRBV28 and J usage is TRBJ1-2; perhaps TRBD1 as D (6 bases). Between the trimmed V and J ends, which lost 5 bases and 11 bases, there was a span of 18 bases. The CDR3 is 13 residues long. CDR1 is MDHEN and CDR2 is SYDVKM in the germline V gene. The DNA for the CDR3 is TGTGCCAGCAGTCCAGACATCCGGGGGCGTTACACCTTC. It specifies CASSPDIRGRYTF.

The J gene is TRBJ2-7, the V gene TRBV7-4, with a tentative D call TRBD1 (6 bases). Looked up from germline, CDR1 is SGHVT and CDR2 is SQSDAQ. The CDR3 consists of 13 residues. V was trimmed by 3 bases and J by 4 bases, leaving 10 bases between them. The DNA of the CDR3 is TGTGCCAGCAGCTTCTTAACAGGGTACGAGCAGTACTTC. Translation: CASSFLTGYEQYF.

CDR3 sequence: CASSLARTLRSAEQYF. As DNA, the CDR3 is TGTGCCAGCAGCTTAGCGAGGACTCTCAGGTCGGCCGAGCAGTACTTC. This sequence joins TRBV7-2 and TRBJ2-7; D perhaps matches TRBD2 (5 bases). V was clipped by 0 bases and J by 6 bases, with 18 bases between them. The CDR3 contains 16 residues. Germline-derived CDR1 and CDR2 are SGHTA and FQGNSA. Combining the CDR3 with reference TRBV7-2 and TRBJ2-7 gives the whole variable domain GAGVSQSPSNKVTEKGKDVELRCDPISGHTALYWYRQSLGQGLEFLIYFQGNSAPDKSGLPSDRFSAERTGGSVSTLTIQRTQQEDSAVYLCASSLARTLRSAEQYFGPGTRLTVT.

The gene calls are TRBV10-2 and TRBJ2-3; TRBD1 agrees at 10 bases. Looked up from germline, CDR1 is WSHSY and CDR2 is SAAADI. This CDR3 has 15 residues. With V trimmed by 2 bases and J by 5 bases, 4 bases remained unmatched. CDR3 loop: CASSEGQGVVDTQYF. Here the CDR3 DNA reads TGCGCCAGCAGTGAGGGACAGGGGGTCGTAGATACGCAGTATTTT.